This TCR beta chain was recovered during a study of T cells after somatic rescue of genetic block. CDR3 length: 17 residues. Per germline, CDR1 SGHRS and CDR2 YFSETQ. V lost 0 bases to trimming and J lost 0 bases; unmatched junction nucleotides: 4. Generated by immunoSEQ multiplex PCR, the TCRdb table keeps only in-frame clones and is missing some. The sample contains under 150,000 clones, about 93% of which appear only once. The genes are TRBV5-1 and TRBJ1-4; 8 bases fit TRBD1. This receptor was obtained from a woman aged 18-29 years. Specimen: peripheral blood mononuclear cells (PBMCs). This chain's CDR3 is CASSLAGTGATNEKLFF. The DNA for the CDR3 is TGCGCCAGCAGCTTGGCCGGGACAGGAGCAACTAATGAAAAACTGTTTTTT.